This T cell receptor (beta chain) was sequenced in a study of blood T cells in healthy people across ages. CDR1 and CDR2 (germline): MGHRA, YSYEKL. The CDR3 covers 17 residues. J lost 0 bases, V lost 2 bases, and 9 bases had no gene match. A J-beta primer mix and a sample-barcoded 5' primer were used in a second PCR of about 6 to 12 cycles. TCRdb independently ran MiXCR on the 5' RACE reads; one entry per CDR3 protein. The sample records some 1.4 million distinct CDR3 sequences, 35% to 45% being singletons. The receptor's source is a woman younger than 30 in good health. Material: blood. This chain connects TRBV4-1 to TRBJ1-2; 7 positions match TRBD1. The CDR3 DNA sequence: TGCGCCAGCAGCCAACCTTCTTACAGGGGACCTAACTATGGCTACACCTTC. Translating gives CASSQPSYRGPNYGYTF.